The entry below describes one T cell receptor beta chain. No antigen is known for it. Base qualities are not at hand, and no much larger clone is one base apart. This specimen belongs to a study of post-analysis software for immune sequencing data (dated by TCRdb to between 2014 and 2017). Context from the whole study: Relapsing-remitting, secondary progressive and progressive-relapsing multiple sclerosis were recorded as disease courses, and subtype annotation was lacking for some patients. Patient repertoires were compared against around 10 previously published healthy control repertoires from donors aged roughly 6 to 27 years. A subset of samples was prepared in parallel using single-end sample barcoding, then pooled and co-amplified after Illumina adapter ligation. On the study overall, not on this receptor specifically: When samples were clustered directly using the F measure, samples prepared in the same batch co-clustered strongly, which prompted a batch-effect correction. Compared with controls, multiple sclerosis patients had significantly lower normalized Chao1 diversity, a finding suggesting substantial peripheral T-cell clonal expansion. The multiple sclerosis patient group was slightly younger than the control group. Several TRBV segments, including TRBV5-6, TRBV5-1 and TRBV20-1, were significantly more frequent in patients than controls.

The library was made by PCR. Sequencing used an Illumina HiSeq 2500. To reduce PCR and sequencing biases, unique molecular identifiers were built into the TCR beta cDNA libraries. Per 1 to 10 million input T cells, roughly 500,000 cDNA molecules were obtained, such that each molecule approximated one T cell. The same protocol used for the earlier healthy control dataset was applied to prepare and sequence the patient libraries. Within a given batch, samples were prepared together, multiplexed and sequenced on the same HiSeq lane. Per the authors' processing: MIGEC handled the raw barcoded reads, throwing out single-read molecular identifier groups before consensus assembly and CDR3 extraction. Clonotype tables were post-analysed with VDJtools, and diversity was normalized by down-sampling all datasets to the smallest sample size. Repertoire overlap clustering matched CDR3 amino acid but not nucleotide sequences to correct batch-related cross-sample contamination. The public reads were run again by TCRdb, first through fastp at Q25 and then through MiXCR, and only productive beta chains were kept. Rows are combined by CDR3 protein, so each entry shows the most common genes and DNA. Here the V and J calls rest on TCRdb's processing, not on the authors' analysis. The table for this sample lists 700,000 to 900,000 distinct CDR3 sequences; about 45% of them were counted only once. 4.9% of the sample is in the top ten clones.

Counted from cysteine to phenylalanine, this CDR3 has 17 amino acids. Solely the CDR3 DNA is kept, with 51 bases framed from the first base. As encoded in the germline V gene, CDR1 is SGHTA while CDR2 is FQGNSA. V ends up 4 bases short and J 0 bases short, with an unmatched junction base count of 9. TCR beta repertoires were profiled from peripheral blood of about a dozen young patients with multiple sclerosis to demonstrate the VDJtools post-analysis software. Multiple sclerosis patients were children and adolescents aged about 6 to 17 years. Specimen: blood. The clonotype was recovered from a girl aged 5-17 years with multiple sclerosis. The chain was built from TRBV7-2 and TRBJ2-1; TRBD2 agrees with 7 junctional bases. The nucleotides are TGTGCCAGCAGCTATACTGTCCTAGCGGCCTCCTACAATGAGCAGTTCTTC. Its coded protein is CASSYTVLAASYNEQFF.